This passage covers 8 T cell receptor beta chains from one sample sequenced in a study of T-cell reconstitution after alpha-beta-depleted transplantation in children. Unique molecular identifiers were used to barcode this TCRbeta library. In TCRdb, the PCR reads were re-called with MiXCR into one record per CDR3 protein. This table has hundreds of thousands of distinct CDR3 sequences, just under 8.5% appearing once. Sample: PBMCs, mostly from graft donor cells, taken 180 days after TCRalphabeta/CD19-depleted stem cell transplant. The source is a male patient aged 10-17 years who had a stem cell transplant for acute lymphoblastic leukemia, so the T cells may come from the graft donor.

This clonotype appeared many times. The chain joins TRBV20-1 to TRBJ1-1, with 8 positions matching TRBD1. CDR3 length: 15 residues. The J segment lost 5 bases and the V segment lost 6 bases, leaving 14 bases of the junction unmatched. The germline V gene has CDR1 DFQATT and CDR2 SNEGSKA (reference sequence). The CDR3 region has the DNA TGCAGTGCACCCGACAGGGGAAGGGCAAATACTGAAGCTTTCTTT. Translation gives CSAPDRGRANTEAFF.

The sample holds many counts of this clonotype. This chain connects TRBV6-5 to TRBJ1-2, with a tentative D call TRBD1 (6 bases). Deletions cut 5 bases from V and 0 bases from J, with 16 bases between. Germline V gene sequence: CDR1 MNHEY, CDR2 SVGAGI. The CDR3 is 16 residues long. The CDR3 reads CASSPSYTGPNYGYTF. As DNA, the CDR3 is TGTGCCAGCAGTCCGTCCTACACAGGGCCTAACTATGGCTACACCTTC.

Many counts were recorded for this clonotype. The chain couples TRBV4-3 to TRBJ1-5, with 7 bases lining up with TRBD1. CDR1 is LGHNA, CDR2 YSLEER, per germline. The CDR3 spans 15 residues. V shed 2 bases, J shed 2 bases, and the junction held 3 bases outside the gene matches. CDR3 amino acids: CASSQPDRGNQPQHF. The CDR3 DNA sequence: TGCGCCAGCAGCCAACCCGACAGGGGCAATCAGCCCCAGCATTTT.

This clonotype was recorded at least ten times. The V call is TRBV7-9, the J call TRBJ1-1, with D uncertain. This CDR3 is built from 13 residues. The germline V and J ends were trimmed by 7 bases and 2 bases, with 11 bases remaining between them. Per germline, CDR1 SEHNR and CDR2 FQNEAQ (reference sequence). Written as DNA, the CDR3 is TGTGCCAGCACCCCCTGGTCCAACACTGAAGCTTTCTTT. Protein sequence: CASTPWSNTEAFF.

In this sample, this clonotype turned up many times. The chain has TRBV18 and TRBJ1-1; D ambiguous. The CDR3 spans 12 residues. Germline CDR1 is KGHSH and CDR2 is LQKENI. Trimming shortened V by 6 bases and J by 3 bases, and 8 bases separated the two germline ends. The CDR3 sequence is CASSPGHTEAFF. CDR3 nucleotide sequence: TGTGCCAGCTCGCCCGGGCACACTGAAGCTTTCTTT.

In this sample, this clonotype turned up a few times. This sequence joins TRBV19 and TRBJ2-7; D is possibly TRBD2 (5 bases). Germline V gives CDR1 LNHDA, CDR2 SQIVND (reference sequence). The CDR3 is 14 amino acids. V was cut by 9 bases and J by 0 bases, with 15 bases left in between. The CDR3 DNA reads as TGTGCCAGCCGAAGGACTCATAGCTCCTACGAGCAGTACTTC. This codes for CASRRTHSSYEQYF.

This clonotype was recorded at least ten times. The genes are TRBV7-6 and TRBJ2-3; 8 nucleotides agree with TRBD2. V lost 5 bases to trimming and J lost 6 bases; unmatched junction nucleotides: 10. There are 15 residues in the CDR3. Germline CDR1 reads SGHVS; CDR2 reads FNYEAQ. In DNA form, the CDR3 reads TGTGCCAGCAGCCCTTTAGCGGGGACATATGATACGCAGTATTTT. Translation: CASSPLAGTYDTQYF.

This clonotype was counted at least ten times. The rearrangement links TRBV27 to TRBJ1-1; D gene uncertain. This CDR3 has 14 residues. Germline CDR1 reads MNHEY; CDR2 reads SMNVEV (reference sequence). V lost 3 bases, J lost 1 base, and 9 bases lay in between. The CDR3 coding sequence is TGTGCCAGCAGTTTTGAGAGGGCGAACACTGAAGCTTTCTTT. Translated: CASSFERANTEAFF.